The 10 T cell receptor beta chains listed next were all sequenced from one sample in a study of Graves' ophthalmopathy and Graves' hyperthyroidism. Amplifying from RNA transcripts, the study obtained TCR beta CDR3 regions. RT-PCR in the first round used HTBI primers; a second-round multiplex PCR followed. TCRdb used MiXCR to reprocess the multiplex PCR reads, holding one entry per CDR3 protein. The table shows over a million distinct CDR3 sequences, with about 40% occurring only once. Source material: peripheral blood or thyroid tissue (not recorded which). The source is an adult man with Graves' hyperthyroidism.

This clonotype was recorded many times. The CDR3 sequence: CASSSLDRIDPLDQPQHF. CDR3 DNA: TGTGCCAGCAGCTCCCTGGACAGGATTGATCCTTTAGATCAGCCCCAGCATTTT. The chain uses TRBV7-8 and TRBJ1-5; TRBD1 matches at 7 bases. V lost 4 bases, J lost 5 bases, and 17 bases stayed unmatched. The CDR3 is 18 amino acids. Germline loops: CDR1 SGHVS, CDR2 FQNEAQ. Based on the CDR3 plus reference TRBV7-8 and TRBJ1-5, the full variable domain is GAGVSQSPRYKVAKRGQDVALRCDPISGHVSLFWYQQALGQGPEFLTYFQNEAQLDKSGLPSDRFFAERPEGSVSTLKIQRTQQEDSAVYLCASSSLDRIDPLDQPQHFGDGTRLSIL.

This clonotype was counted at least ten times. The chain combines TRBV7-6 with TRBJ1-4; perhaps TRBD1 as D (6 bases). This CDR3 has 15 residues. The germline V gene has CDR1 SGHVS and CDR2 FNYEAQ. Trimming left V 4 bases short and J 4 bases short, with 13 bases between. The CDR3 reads CASSSLDRSNEKLFF. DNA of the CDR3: TGTGCCAGCAGCTCTCTCGACAGGAGTAATGAAAAACTGTTTTTT.

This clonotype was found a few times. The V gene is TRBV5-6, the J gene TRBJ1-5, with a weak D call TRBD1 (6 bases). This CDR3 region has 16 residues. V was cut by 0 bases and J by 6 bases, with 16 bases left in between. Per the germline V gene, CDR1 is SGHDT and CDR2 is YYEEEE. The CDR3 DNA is TGTGCCAGCAGCTTGGATGGGGGCCAGGGGAGTCAGCCCCAGCATTTT. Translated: CASSLDGGQGSQPQHF.

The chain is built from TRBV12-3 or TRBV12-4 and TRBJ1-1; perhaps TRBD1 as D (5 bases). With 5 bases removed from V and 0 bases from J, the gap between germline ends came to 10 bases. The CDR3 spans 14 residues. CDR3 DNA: TGTGCCAGCAGTGAAGGGGTGGTGAACACTGAAGCTTTCTTT. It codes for CASSEGVVNTEAFF.

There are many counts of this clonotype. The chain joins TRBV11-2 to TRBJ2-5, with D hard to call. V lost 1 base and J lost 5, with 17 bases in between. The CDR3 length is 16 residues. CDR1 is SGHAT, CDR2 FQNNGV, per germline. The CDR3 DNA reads TGTGCCAGCAGCTTAGGCGGCGGACCCACGAAGGAGACCCAGTACTTC. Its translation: CASSLGGGPTKETQYF. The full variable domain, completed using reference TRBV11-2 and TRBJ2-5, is EAGVAQSPRYKIIEKRQSVAFWCNPISGHATLYWYQQILGQGPKLLIQFQNNGVVDDSQLPKDRFSAERLKGVDSTLKIQPAKLEDSAVYLCASSLGGGPTKETQYFGPGTRLLVL.

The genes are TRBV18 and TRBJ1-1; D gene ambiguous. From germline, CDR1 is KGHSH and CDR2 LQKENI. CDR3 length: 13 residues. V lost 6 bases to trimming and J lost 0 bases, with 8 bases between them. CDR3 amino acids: CASSQKMNTEAFF. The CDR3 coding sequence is TGTGCCAGCTCGCAGAAGATGAACACTGAAGCTTTCTTT.

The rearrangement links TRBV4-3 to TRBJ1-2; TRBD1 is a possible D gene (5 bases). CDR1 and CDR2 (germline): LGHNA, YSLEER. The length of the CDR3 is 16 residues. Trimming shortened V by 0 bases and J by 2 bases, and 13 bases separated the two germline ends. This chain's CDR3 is CASSQDATVPNYGYTF. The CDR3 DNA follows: TGCGCCAGCAGCCAAGACGCGACAGTGCCGAACTATGGCTACACCTTC.

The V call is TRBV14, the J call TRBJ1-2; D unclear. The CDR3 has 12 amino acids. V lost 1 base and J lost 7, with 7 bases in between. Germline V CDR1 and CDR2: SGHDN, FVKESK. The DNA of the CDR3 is TGTGCCAGCAGCCAAGGGAAGGGTGGCTACACCTTC. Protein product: CASSQGKGGYTF.

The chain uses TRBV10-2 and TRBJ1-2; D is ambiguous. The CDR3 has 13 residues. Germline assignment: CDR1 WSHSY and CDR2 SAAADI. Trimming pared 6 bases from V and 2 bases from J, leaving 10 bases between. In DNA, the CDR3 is TGCGCCAGCAGAAAGCGGGGAAACTATGGCTACACCTTC. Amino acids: CASRKRGNYGYTF.

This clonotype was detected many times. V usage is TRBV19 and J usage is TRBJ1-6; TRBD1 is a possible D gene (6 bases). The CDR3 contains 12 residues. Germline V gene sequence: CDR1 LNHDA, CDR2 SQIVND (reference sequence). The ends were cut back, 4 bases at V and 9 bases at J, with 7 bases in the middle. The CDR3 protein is CASSTRGSPLHF. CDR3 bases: TGTGCCAGTAGTACCAGGGGTTCACCCCTCCACTTT.